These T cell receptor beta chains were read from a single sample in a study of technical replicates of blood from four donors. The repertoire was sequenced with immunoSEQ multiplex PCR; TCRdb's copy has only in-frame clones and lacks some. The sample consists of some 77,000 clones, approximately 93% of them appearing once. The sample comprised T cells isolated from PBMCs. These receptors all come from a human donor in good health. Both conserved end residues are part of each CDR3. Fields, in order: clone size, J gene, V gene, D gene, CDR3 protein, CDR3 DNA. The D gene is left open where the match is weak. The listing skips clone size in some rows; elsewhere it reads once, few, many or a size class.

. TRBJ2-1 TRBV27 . CASSLAGPGTPTINEQFF TGTGCCAGCAGTCTCGCTGGACCCGGGACTCCAACTATCAATGAGCAGTTCTTC
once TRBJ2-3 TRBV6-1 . CASSDMGLITDTQYF TGTGCCAGCAGTGACATGGGACTCATCACAGATACGCAGTATTTT
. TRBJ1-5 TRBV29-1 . CSVVVQGSNQPQHF TGCAGCGTTGTTGTTCAGGGGAGCAATCAGCCCCAGCATTTT
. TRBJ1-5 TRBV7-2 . CASSLGGPYQPQHF TGTGCCAGCAGCTTAGGAGGTCCCTATCAGCCCCAGCATTTT
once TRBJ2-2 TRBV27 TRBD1 CASSFLGQGTGELFF TGTGCCAGCAGTTTTTTGGGACAGGGAACCGGGGAGCTGTTTTTT
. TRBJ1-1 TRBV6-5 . CASSAGENTEAFF TGTGCCAGCAGTGCCGGGGAGAACACTGAAGCTTTCTTT
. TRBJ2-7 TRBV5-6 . CASSSITAVGQYF TGTGCCAGCAGCTCAATCACAGCGGTTGGGCAGTACTTC
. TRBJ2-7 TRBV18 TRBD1 CASSLGQNNEQYF TGTGCCAGCTCACTGGGACAGAACAACGAGCAGTACTTC
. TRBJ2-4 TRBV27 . CASNPDRRADIQYF TGTGCCAGCAACCCGGACAGGAGGGCGGACATTCAGTACTTC
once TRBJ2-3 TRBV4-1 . CASTAGPTDTQYF TGCGCCAGCACCGCGGGCCCCACAGATACGCAGTATTTT
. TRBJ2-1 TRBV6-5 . CASSVGGNNEQFF TGTGCCAGTAGCGTTGGGGGGAACAATGAGCAGTTCTTC
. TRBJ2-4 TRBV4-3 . CASSQDSGYLNIQYF TGCGCCAGCAGCCAAGACTCAGGGTATCTGAACATTCAGTACTTC
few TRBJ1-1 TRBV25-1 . CASSEFAGMNTEAFF TGTGCCAGCAGTGAATTTGCAGGGATGAACACTGAAGCTTTCTTT
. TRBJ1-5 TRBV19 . CASSIDRDLQPQHF TGTGCCAGTAGTATAGACCGGGATTTACAGCCCCAGCATTTT
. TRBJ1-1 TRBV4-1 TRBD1 CASSLQGRTEAFF TGCGCCAGCAGCCTACAGGGGCGTACTGAAGCTTTCTTT
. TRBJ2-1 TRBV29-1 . CSVEDSEGYWLNEQFF TGCAGCGTTGAAGATTCGGAGGGGTATTGGCTTAATGAGCAGTTCTTC
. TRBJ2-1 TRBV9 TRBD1 CASSVAGGTGPLYEQFF TGTGCCAGCAGCGTAGCTGGAGGGACAGGGCCCCTCTATGAGCAGTTCTTC